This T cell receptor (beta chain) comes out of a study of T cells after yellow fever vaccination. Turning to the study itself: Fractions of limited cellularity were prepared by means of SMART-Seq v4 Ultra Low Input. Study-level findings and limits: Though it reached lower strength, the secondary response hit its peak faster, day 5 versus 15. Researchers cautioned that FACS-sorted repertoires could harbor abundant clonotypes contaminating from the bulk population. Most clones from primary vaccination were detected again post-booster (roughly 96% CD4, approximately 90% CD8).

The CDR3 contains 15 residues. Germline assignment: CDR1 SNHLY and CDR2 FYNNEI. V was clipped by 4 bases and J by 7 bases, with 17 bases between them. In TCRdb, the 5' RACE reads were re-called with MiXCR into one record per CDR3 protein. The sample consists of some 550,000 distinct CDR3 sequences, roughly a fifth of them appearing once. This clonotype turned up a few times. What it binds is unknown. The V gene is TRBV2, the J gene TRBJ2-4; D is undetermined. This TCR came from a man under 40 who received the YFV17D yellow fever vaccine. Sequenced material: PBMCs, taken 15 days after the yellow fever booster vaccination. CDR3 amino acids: CASSALGQGSNIQYF. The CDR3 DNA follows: TGTGCCAGCAGTGCTTTGGGCCAAGGTAGTAACATTCAGTACTTC.